This section outlines one T cell receptor (beta chain) sequence together with its context. This sample is drawn from a study of T cells after yellow fever vaccination. Germline lookup yields CDR1 LGHNA and CDR2 YNFKEQ. V lost 0 bases, J lost 4 bases, and 19 bases lay in between. The CDR3 is 18 residues long. TCRdb re-called the 5' RACE reads with MiXCR, one entry per CDR3 protein. The repertoire includes around 500,000 distinct CDR3 sequences, around a fifth of them detected once, and about a sixth sits in the top ten. The chain employs TRBV4-2 and TRBJ2-1; either TRBD1 or TRBD2 may supply D (6 bases each). The TCR comes from a young man who received the YFV17D yellow fever vaccine. Specimen: PBMCs, collected roughly 20 days after the first yellow fever vaccination. Written as DNA, the CDR3 is TGTGCCAGCAGCCAAGATCAGGTTGGAGGGACACCATACAATGAGCAGTTCTTC. Its translation is CASSQDQVGGTPYNEQFF.